This T cell receptor beta chain was retrieved from a study of shared clonotypes between healthy human individuals (TCRdb year 2020). Broadly, across the study: A couple of women and a few men aged 18 to 49 years were included in the cohort. For each donor, CD4 naive and CD4 memory were each run on three plates, CD8 naive on two plates, and CD8 memory on one plate. Blood TCR repertoires of 5 or 6 healthy adults were deeply sequenced to estimate repertoire size and the extent of clonotype sharing between individuals. To increase sequencing depth and limit assay-specific biases, different laboratories used diverse techniques to prepare libraries and sequence TCR repertoires. Per donor, leukapheresis produced somewhere between about 0.94 and 8.9 billion PBMCs. The investigation overall reported the following: Rarefaction of sorted-subset datasets indicated incomplete sequencing despite the large sequencing depth. Higher generation probabilities were observed for clonotypes shared by all four sorted-subset donors than for non-shared clonotypes. Pairwise subsampling led to the expectation that sequencing depth would affect the degree of clonotype sharing among donors. Sharing across several donors was observed for about 5% of naive CD4, less than 4% of naive CD8, about 2.3% of memory CD4, and roughly 0.43% of memory CD8 clonotypes. Naive subsets generally had larger estimated clonotype richness than memory subsets did. The small number of donors limited the genetic and exposure-history diversity represented. Sampling was restricted to blood, and TCR repertoires in tissue are likely to differ from TCR repertoires in blood.

In regard to this clone: Its antigen is still unknown. Qualities for individual bases were not recorded, and no much larger clone is one base off.

Donors were healthy HIV-negative adults with no recently reported acute infections or vaccinations. Every donor was a Caucasian adult living in Nashville, Tennessee, USA. CD4+ T cells were enriched by magnetic negative selection; naive cells were then positively selected on CD45RA, and the negative fraction formed the memory subset. After blood collection by leukapheresis, PBMCs were isolated using Ficoll-Histopaque density gradient centrifugation and then cryopreserved in the vapor phase of liquid nitrogen. Analytical flow cytometry was used to check the purity and quantity of every magnetically sorted T cell population. Genomic DNA was isolated from each sorted fraction and quantified by UV absorbance on a Nanodrop 2000c. Using the deep immunoSEQ assay, multiplex PCR amplified TCR CDR3 regions from genomic DNA. For each cell subset, the extracted genomic DNA was distributed evenly across all wells of several immunoSEQ 96-well plates, and each plate served as one replicate. Each replicate PCR for sorted subsets received about 180 ng genomic DNA, equal to roughly 30,000 T cell genomes. Purified libraries were measured with a Qubit 3.0 fluorometer, size-checked on a Bioanalyzer 2100, and measured again with the KAPA Library Quantification kit. Every immunoSEQ 96-well plate was sequenced on a dedicated single-read 150-cycle Illumina NextSeq 550 flow cell. Regarding the original processing steps: Because only junctional sequences without quality scores were contained in the immunoSEQ output, filtering matching that applied to full-length reads could not be performed. Sequences were annotated with PyIR, a Python wrapper for IgBLAST v1.9, using IMGT germline references to assign V/J genes and CDR3. Reads were removed for weak V/J assignments (E-value above 1e-6), missing CDR3, stop codons, out-of-frame junctions, or ambiguous translated residues. A V3J clonotype was defined by an identical inferred V gene, J gene, and CDR3 amino acid sequence. The percentage overlap between two repertoires was calculated by dividing the number of shared unique clonotypes by the size of the smaller repertoire. Richness of each repertoire was evaluated using RTK rarefaction, the Chao1 estimator, and Recon v2.1 estimates of unobserved clonotypes. Generation probabilities for all TCRbeta clonotypes obtained by the gDNA method from a few donors were computed using OLGA. TCRdb re-hosts the immuneACCESS table, in-frame sequences only. Its copies lack some clones; in the studies checked, an unresolved V gene accounts for under half of them, and the cause for the rest is not known. V, J and clone size derive from that table, while D and trimming were established from the DNA sequence. The sample includes 2 million to 2.5 million clones, with approximately 94% observed a single time. Of the sample, around 0.13% falls within the top ten clones.

Trimming leaves V shorter by 3 bases and J shorter by 4 bases, with the junction holding 4 bases beyond the gene matches. The germline V gene yields MDHEN for CDR1 and SYDVKM for CDR2. Taken from cysteine to phenylalanine, the CDR3 has 15 residues. Only the CDR3 portion is preserved as DNA: 45 bases, with reading frame beginning at the first base. Sequencing was done on a sample of naive CD4+ T cells sorted from blood. The cell subset or site label, as the study defines it: CD45RA+ positively selected. The receptor chain draws on TRBV28 and TRBJ1-4, with TRBD1 matching 8 junction bases. This TCR derives from a man aged 18 to 30 in good health. The nucleotide sequence is TGTGCCAGCAGTTTTCCGGACAGGGTTAATGAAAAACTGTTTTTT. Its protein reads: CASSFPDRVNEKLFF.